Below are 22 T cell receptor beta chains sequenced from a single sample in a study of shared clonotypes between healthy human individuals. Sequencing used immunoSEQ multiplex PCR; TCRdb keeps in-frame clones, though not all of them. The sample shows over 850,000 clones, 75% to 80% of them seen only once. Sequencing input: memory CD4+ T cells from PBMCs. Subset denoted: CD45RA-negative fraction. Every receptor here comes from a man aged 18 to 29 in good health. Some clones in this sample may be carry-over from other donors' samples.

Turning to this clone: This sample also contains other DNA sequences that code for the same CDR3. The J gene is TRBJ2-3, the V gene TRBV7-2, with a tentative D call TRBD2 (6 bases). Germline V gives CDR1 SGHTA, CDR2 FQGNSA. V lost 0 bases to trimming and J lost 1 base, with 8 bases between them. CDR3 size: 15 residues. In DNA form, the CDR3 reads TGTGCCAGCAGCTTAGCGGGAGGACGCACAGATACGCAGTATTTT. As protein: CASSLAGGRTDTQYF. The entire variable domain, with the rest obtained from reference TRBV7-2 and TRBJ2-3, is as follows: GAGVSQSPSNKVTEKGKDVELRCDPISGHTALYWYRQSLGQGLEFLIYFQGNSAPDKSGLPSDRFSAERTGGSVSTLTIQRTQQEDSAVYLCASSLAGGRTDTQYFGPGTRLTVL.

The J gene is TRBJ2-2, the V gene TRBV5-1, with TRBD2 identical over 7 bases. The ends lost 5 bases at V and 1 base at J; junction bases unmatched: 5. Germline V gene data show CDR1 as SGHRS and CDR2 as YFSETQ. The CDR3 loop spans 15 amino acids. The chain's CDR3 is CASSSSSGNTGELFF. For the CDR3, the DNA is TGCGCCAGCAGTAGTTCTAGCGGGAACACCGGGGAGCTGTTTTTT.

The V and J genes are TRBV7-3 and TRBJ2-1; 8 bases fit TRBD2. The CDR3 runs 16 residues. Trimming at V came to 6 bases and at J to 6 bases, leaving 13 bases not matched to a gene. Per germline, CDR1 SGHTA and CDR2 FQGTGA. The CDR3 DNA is TGTGCCAGCAGTTCCCTGGGGACTAGTTTAGGCAATGAGCAGTTCTTC. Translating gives CASSSLGTSLGNEQFF. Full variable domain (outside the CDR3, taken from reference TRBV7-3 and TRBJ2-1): GAGVSQTPSNKVTEKGKYVELRCDPISGHTALYWYRQSLGQGPEFLIYFQGTGAADDSGLPNDRFFAVRPEGSVSTLKIQRTERGDSAVYLCASSSLGTSLGNEQFFGPGTRLTVL.

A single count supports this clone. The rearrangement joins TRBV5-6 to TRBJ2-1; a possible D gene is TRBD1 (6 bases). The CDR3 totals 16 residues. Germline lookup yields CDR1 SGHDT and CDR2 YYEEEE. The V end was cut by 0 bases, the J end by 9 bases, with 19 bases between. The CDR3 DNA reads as TGTGCCAGCAGCTTGGGATTGGGACCTAGGGGGACTGAGCAGTTCTTC. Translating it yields CASSLGLGPRGTEQFF.

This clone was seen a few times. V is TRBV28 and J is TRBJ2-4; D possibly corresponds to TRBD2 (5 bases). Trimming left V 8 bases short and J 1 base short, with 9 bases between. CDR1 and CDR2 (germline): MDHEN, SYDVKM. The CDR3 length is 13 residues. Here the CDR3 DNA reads TGTGCCAGCGGGAGCTGGGCCAAAAACATTCAGTACTTC. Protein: CASGSWAKNIQYF.

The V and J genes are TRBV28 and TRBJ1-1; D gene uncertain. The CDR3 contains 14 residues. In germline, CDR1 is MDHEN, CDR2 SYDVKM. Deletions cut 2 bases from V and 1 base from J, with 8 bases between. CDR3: CASSLLRSNTEAFF. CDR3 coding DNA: TGTGCCAGCAGTTTACTACGGTCGAACACTGAAGCTTTCTTT.

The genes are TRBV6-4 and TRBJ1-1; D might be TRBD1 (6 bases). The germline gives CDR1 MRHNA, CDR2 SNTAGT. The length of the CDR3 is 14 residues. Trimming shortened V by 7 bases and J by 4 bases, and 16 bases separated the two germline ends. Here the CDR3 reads CASTHYREATEAFF. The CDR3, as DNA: TGTGCCAGCACCCACTACAGGGAGGCCACTGAAGCTTTCTTT.

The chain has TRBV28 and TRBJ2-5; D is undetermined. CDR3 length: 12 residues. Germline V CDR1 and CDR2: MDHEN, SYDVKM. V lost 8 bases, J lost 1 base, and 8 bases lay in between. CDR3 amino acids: CASAWSQETQYF. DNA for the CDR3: TGTGCCAGCGCTTGGTCCCAAGAGACCCAGTACTTC.

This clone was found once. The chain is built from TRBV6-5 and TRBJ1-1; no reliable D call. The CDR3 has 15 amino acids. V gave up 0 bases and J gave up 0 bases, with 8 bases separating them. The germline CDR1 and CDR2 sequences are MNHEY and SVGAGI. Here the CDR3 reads CASSYSGRLNTEAFF. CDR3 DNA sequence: TGTGCCAGCAGTTACTCGGGCAGACTGAACACTGAAGCTTTCTTT.

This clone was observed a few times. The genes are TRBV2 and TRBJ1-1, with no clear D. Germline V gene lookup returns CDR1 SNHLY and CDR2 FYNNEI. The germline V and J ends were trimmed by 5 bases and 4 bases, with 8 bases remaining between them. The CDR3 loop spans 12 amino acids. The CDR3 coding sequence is TGTGCCAGCAGTCTCGGACCCACTGAAGCTTTCTTT. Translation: CASSLGPTEAFF.

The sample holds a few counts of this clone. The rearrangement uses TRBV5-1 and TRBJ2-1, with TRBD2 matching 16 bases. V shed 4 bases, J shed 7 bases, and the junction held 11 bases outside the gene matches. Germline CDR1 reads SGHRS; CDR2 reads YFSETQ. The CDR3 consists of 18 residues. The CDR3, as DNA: TGCGCCAGCAGCATAGGGACTAGCGGGAGGGCCTATACGAATGAGCAGTTCTTC. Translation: CASSIGTSGRAYTNEQFF.

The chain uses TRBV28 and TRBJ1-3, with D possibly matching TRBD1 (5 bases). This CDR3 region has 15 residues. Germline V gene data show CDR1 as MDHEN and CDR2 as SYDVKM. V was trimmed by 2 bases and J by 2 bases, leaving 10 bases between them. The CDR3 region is CASSLGGNAGNTIYF. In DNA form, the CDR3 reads TGTGCCAGCAGTTTAGGGGGGAATGCTGGAAACACCATATATTTT. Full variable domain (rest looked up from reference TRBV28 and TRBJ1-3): DVKVTQSSRYLVKRTGEKVFLECVQDMDHENMFWYRQDPGLGLRLIYFSYDVKMKEKGDIPEGYSVSREKKERFSLILESASTNQTSMYLCASSLGGNAGNTIYFGEGSWLTVV.

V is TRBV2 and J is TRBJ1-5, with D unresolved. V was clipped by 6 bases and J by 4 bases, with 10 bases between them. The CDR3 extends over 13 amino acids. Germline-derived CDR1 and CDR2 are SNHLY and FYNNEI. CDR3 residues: CASRRTTNQPQHF. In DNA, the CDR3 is TGTGCCAGCAGGCGAACAACGAATCAGCCCCAGCATTTT.

This chain's CDR3 is CASSTTGRRTYGNQPQHF. In DNA form, the CDR3 reads TGTGCCAGTAGTACCACGGGACGGAGAACGTATGGCAATCAGCCCCAGCATTTT. The chain uses TRBV19 and TRBJ1-5, with D possibly TRBD1 on 5 matching bases. Germline loops: CDR1 LNHDA, CDR2 SQIVND (reference sequence). The CDR3 contains 18 residues. V was pared by 4 bases and J by 2 bases, with 21 bases between.

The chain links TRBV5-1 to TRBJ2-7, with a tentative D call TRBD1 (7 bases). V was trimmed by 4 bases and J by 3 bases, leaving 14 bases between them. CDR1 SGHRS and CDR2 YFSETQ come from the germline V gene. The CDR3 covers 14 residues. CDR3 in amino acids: CASSNPQGGYEQYF. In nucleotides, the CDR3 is TGCGCCAGCAGCAATCCCCAGGGGGGCTACGAGCAGTACTTC.

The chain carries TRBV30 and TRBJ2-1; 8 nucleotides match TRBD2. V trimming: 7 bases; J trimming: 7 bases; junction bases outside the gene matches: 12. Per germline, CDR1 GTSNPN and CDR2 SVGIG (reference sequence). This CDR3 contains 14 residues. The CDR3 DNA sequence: TGTGCCTACTACGGGAGGGCCAATCCTAATGAGCAGTTCTTC. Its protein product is CAYYGRANPNEQFF.

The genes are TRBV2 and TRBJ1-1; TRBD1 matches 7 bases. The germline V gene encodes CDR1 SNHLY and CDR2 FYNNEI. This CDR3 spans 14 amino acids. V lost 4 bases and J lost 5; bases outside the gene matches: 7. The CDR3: CASSVQGSWTEAFF. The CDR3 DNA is TGTGCCAGCAGTGTACAGGGGAGTTGGACTGAAGCTTTCTTT.

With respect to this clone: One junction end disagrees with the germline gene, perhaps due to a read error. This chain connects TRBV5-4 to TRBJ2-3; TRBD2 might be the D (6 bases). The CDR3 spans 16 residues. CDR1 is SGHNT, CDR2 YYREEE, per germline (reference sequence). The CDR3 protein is CASSQRAAASTDTQYF. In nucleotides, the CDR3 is TGCGCCAGCAGCCAGCGGGCCGCCGCTAGCACAGATACGCAGTATTTT.

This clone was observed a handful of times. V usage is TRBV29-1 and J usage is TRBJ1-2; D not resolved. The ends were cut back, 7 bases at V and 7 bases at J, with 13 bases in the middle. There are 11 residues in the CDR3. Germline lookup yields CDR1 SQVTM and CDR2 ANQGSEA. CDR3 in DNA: TGCAGCGCTATAGATCGTGCTGGCTACACCTTC. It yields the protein CSAIDRAGYTF. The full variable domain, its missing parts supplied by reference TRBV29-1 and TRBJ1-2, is SAVISQKPSRDICQRGTSLTIQCQVDSQVTMMFWYRQQPGQSLTLIATANQGSEATYESGFVIDKFPISRPNLTFSTLTVSNMSPEDSSIYLCSAIDRAGYTFGSGTRLTVV.

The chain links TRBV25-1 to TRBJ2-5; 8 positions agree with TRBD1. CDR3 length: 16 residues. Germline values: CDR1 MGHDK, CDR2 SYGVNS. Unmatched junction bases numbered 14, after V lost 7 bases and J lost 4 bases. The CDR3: CASKGSDRGWVETQYF. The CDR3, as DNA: TGTGCCAGCAAAGGGAGCGACAGGGGATGGGTAGAGACCCAGTACTTC.

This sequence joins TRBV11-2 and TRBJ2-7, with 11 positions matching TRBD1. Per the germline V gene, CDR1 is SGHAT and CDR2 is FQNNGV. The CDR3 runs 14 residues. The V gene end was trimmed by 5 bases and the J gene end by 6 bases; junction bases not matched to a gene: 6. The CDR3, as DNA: TGTGCCAGCAGCCCATCCGGGACAGGGGGCGAGCAGTACTTC. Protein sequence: CASSPSGTGGEQYF.

The CDR3 DNA follows: TGTGCCTGGAGTGGAGGTTCACCCCTCCACTTT. This sequence encodes CAWSGGSPLHF. The chain is built from TRBV30 and TRBJ1-6; D remains ambiguous. V lost 1 base and J lost 9, with 4 bases in between. Germline lookup yields CDR1 GTSNPN and CDR2 SVGIG (reference sequence). This CDR3 is built from 11 residues.